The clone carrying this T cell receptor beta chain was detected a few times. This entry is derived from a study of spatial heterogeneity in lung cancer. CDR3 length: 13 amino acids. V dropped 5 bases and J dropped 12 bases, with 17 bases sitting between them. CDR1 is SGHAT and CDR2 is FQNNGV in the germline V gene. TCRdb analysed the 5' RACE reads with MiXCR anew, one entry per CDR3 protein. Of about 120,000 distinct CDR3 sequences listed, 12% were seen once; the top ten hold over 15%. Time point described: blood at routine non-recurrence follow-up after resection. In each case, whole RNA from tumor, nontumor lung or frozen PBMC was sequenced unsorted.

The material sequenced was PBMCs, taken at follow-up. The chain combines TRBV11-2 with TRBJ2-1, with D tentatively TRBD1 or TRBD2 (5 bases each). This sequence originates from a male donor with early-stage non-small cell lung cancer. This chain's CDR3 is CASSPAHTGGQFF. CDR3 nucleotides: TGTGCCAGCAGCCCAGCACACACAGGAGGGCAGTTCTTC.